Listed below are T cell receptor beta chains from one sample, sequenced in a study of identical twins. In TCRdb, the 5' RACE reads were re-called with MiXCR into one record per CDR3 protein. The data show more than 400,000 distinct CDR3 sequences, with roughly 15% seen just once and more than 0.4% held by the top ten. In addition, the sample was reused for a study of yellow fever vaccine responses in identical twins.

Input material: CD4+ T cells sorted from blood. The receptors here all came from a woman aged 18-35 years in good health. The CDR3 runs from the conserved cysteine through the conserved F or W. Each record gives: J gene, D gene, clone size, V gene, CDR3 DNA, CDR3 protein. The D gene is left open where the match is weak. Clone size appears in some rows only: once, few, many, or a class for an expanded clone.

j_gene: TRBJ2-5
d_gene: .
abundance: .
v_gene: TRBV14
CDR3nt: TGTGCCAGCAGCCGGTGGGGTTCGGAGACCCAGTACTTC
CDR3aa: CASSRWGSETQYF

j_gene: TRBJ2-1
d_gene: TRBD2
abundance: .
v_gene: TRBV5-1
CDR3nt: TGCGCCAGCAGCTTGAATGAAGCGGGGGCCTACTACAATGAGCAGTTCTTC
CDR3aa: CASSLNEAGAYYNEQFF

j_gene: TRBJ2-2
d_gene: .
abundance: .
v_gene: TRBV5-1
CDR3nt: TGCGCCAGCAGCTTGGCGGAGGCGGCCACCGGGGAGCTGTTTTTT
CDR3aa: CASSLAEAATGELFF

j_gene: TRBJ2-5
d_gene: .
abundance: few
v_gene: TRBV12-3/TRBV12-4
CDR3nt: TGTGCCAGCACCCCGGGCCACCAAGAGACCCAGTACTTC
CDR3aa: CASTPGHQETQYF

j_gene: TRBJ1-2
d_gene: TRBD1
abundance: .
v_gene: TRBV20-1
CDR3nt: TGCAGCCACTATAAGGGACAGGATGATGGCTACACCTTC
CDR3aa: CSHYKGQDDGYTF

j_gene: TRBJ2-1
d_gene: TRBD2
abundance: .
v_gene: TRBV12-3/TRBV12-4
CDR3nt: TGTGCCAGCAGCTTCCATTGGGCTAGCGGGAGTGGTAGTGAGCAGTTCTTC
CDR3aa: CASSFHWASGSGSEQFF

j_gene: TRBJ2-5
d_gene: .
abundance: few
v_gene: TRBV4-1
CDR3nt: TGCGCCAGCAGCCCGACAGGGACTGTCCAAGAGACCCAGTACTTC
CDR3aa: CASSPTGTVQETQYF

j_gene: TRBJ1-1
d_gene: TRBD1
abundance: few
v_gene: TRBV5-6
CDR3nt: TGTGCCAGCAGCTTAACAGGGGGGGAACTGGACACTGAAGCTTTCTTT
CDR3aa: CASSLTGGELDTEAFF

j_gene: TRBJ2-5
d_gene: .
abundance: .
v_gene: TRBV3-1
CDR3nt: TGTGCCAGCAGCCAAGGACAGGGGGCTAGCGGGGACCAGTACTTC
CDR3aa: CASSQGQGASGDQYF

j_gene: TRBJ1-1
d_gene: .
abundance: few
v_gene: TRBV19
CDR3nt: TGTGCCACCTCGGACCCCGGGACTGAAGCTTTCTTT
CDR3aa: CATSDPGTEAFF

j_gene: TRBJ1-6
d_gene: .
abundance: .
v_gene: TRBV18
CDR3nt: TGTGCCAGCCTTGACAGTCTTAATTCACCCCTCCACTTT
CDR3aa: CASLDSLNSPLHF

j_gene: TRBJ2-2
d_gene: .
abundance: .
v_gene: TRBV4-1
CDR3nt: TGCGCCAGCAGCCGAGAGGAACAGGGCGGCGGGGAGCTGTTTTTT
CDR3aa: CASSREEQGGGELFF

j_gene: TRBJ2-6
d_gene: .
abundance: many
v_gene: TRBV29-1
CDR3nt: TGCAGCGTTCAACAGGGCGGTGGGGCCAACGTCCTGACTTTC
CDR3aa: CSVQQGGGANVLTF

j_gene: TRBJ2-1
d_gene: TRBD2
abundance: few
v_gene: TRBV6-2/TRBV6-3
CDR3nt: TGTGCCAGCAGTTTGTTAGCGGGGGAAGTGGATGAGCAGTTCTTC
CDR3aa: CASSLLAGEVDEQFF

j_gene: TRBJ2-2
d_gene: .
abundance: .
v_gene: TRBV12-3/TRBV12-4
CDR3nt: TGTGCCAGCAGTTTACCGGACAGTGGGGAGCTGTTTTTT
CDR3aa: CASSLPDSGELFF

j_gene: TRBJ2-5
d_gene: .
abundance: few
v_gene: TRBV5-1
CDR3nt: TGCGCCAGCAGCTCGCTACAGGGAAGAGAGACCCAGTACTTC
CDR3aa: CASSSLQGRETQYF

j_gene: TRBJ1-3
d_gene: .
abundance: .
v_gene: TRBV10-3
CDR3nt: TGTGCCATCAGTGAGACACGACAGCTCTCTGGAAACACCATATATTTT
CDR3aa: CAISETRQLSGNTIYF

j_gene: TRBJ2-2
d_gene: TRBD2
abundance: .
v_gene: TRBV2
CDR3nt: TGTGCCAGCAGGCGGGAGGGGGACACCGGGGAGCTGTTTTTT
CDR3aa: CASRREGDTGELFF

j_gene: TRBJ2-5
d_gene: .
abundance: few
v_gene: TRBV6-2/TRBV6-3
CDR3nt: TGTGCCAGCAGTTCGGGGGAACAACGTACGGAGACCCAGTACTTC
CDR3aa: CASSSGEQRTETQYF

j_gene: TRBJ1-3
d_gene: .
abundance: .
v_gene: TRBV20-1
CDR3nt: TGCAGTGCTAGTGAACGAAACACCATATATTTT
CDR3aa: CSASERNTIYF

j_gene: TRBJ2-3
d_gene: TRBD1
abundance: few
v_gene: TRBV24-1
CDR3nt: TGTGCCACCAGTGATTTCCAGGGGGCTGGAGATACGCAGTATTTT
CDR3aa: CATSDFQGAGDTQYF

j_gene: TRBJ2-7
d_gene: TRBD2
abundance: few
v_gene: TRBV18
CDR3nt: TGTGCCAGCTCACCAGGAGCGGGAACCTACGAGCAGTACTTC
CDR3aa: CASSPGAGTYEQYF

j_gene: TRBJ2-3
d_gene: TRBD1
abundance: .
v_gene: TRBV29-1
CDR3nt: TGCAGCGTTGAAAACGTCGGACAGGGCCCAGATACGCAGTATTTT
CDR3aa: CSVENVGQGPDTQYF

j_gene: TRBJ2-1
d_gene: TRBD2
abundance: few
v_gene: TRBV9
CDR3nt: TGTGCCAGCAGCGATACCGGGACTAGCCCGTCCAATGAGCAGTTCTTC
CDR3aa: CASSDTGTSPSNEQFF

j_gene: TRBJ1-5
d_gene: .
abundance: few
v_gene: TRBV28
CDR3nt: TGTGCCAGCAGTTCCGAAGACACGCGTTTCAATCAGCCCCAGCATTTT
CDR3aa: CASSSEDTRFNQPQHF

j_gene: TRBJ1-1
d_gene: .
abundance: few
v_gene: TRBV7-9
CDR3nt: TGTGCCAGCAGCCGAGGGGGAATGAACACTGAAGCTTTCTTT
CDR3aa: CASSRGGMNTEAFF

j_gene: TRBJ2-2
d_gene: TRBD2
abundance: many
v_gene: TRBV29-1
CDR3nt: TGCAGCGTTGGAGTACAGCGGGGGAACACCGGGGAGCTGTTTTTT
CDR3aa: CSVGVQRGNTGELFF

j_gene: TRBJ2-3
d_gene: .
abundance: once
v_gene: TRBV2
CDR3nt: TGTGCCAGCGCTACGGCCGGGGCTTCCTCAGATACGCAGTATTTT
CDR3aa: CASATAGASSDTQYF

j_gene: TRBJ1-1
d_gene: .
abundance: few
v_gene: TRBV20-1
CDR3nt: TGCAGTGCTAAGAGGCCTCCGGTAATGACAGAGGAGAACACTGAAGCTTTCTTT
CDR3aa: CSAKRPPVMTEENTEAFF

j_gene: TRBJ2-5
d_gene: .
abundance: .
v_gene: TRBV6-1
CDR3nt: TGTGCCAGCAAGTCCGTTGGGGGAGGTTTTTCCCAGTACTTC
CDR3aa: CASKSVGGGFSQYF

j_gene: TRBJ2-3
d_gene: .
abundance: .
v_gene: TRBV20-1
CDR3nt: TGCAGTGCTAGCCGGGCCTACCGAGATACGCAGTATTTT
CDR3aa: CSASRAYRDTQYF

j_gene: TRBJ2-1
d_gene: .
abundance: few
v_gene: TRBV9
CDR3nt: TGTGCCAGCAGCGTTACGGGGGGCCACTACAATGAGCAGTTCTTC
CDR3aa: CASSVTGGHYNEQFF

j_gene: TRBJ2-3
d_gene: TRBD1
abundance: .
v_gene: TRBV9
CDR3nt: TGTGCCAGCAGCGTAGAAGGGACAGGGGGCTTAGATACGCAGTATTTT
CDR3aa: CASSVEGTGGLDTQYF

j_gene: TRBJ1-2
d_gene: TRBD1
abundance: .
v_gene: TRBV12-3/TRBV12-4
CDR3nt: TGTGCCAGCAGTTTAATCGGACAGGGACCAAGAGGCTACACCTTC
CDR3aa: CASSLIGQGPRGYTF

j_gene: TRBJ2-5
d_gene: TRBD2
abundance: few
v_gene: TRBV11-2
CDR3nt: TGTGCCAGCAGACCTGGGACTAGCGGGACCCTCCAAGAGACCCAGTACTTC
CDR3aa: CASRPGTSGTLQETQYF

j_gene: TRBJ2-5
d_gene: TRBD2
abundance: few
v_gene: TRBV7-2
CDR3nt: TGTGCCAGCAGCCGTAGTGTAGCGGGGGGGCGACAAGAGACCCAGTACTTC
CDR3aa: CASSRSVAGGRQETQYF

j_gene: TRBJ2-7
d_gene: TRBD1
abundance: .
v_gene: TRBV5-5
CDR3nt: TGTGCCAGCAGCTTGGGGGCAACAGGACAGGGAACCTACGAGCAGTACTTC
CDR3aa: CASSLGATGQGTYEQYF

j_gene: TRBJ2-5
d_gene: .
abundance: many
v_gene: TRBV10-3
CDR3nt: TGTGCCATCAGTCAGAGAGAGACCCAGTACTTC
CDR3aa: CAISQRETQYF

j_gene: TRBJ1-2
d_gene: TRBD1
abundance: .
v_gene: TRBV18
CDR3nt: TGTGCCAGCTCAGAGGACAGGAGATCTAACTATGGCTACACCTTC
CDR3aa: CASSEDRRSNYGYTF

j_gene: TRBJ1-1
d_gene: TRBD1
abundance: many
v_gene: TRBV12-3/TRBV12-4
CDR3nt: TGTGCCAGCAGCCCCACCCCAGGACAGGGAACTGAAGCTTTCTTT
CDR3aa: CASSPTPGQGTEAFF

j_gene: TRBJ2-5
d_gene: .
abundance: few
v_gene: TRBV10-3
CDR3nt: TGTGCCATCAGTGACGGCGCACAAGAGACCCAGTACTTC
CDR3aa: CAISDGAQETQYF

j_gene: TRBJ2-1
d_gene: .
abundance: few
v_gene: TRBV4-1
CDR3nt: TGCGCCAGCAGCCGAGGACAGCCAAGCTCCTACAATGAGCAGTTCTTC
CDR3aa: CASSRGQPSSYNEQFF

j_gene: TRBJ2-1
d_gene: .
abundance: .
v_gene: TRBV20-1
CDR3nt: TGCAGTGCCACGGACAGCGGTAATGAGCAGTTCTTC
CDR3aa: CSATDSGNEQFF

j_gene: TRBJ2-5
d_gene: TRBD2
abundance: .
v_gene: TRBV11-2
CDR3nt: TGTGCCAGCAGCCGGCTGGGGCCTAGCGGGGGGGAGACCCAGTACTTC
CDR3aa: CASSRLGPSGGETQYF